These T cell receptor beta chains were read from a single sample in a study of PD-L1 blockade in urothelial cancer. Assay: immunoSEQ multiplex PCR; the TCRdb copy retains only in-frame clones and omits some. The profile shows 25,000 to 30,000 clones, around 87% of them singletons. This specimen was PBMCs, taken around atezolizumab (anti-PD-L1) treatment. The receptor set was obtained from a man in his fifties or sixties with urothelial cancer. Each CDR3 is given with its conserved first and last residue. Each record gives: V gene, J gene, clone size, D gene, CDR3 DNA, CDR3 protein. A D gene is named only where the DNA matches it firmly. Only some rows state a clone size, as once, few, many or a class for expanded clones.

V: TRBV7-8; J: TRBJ1-1; size: NA; D: TRBD1; DNA: TGTGCCAGCAGCTTGGACTGGACAGGGTCGAGTGAAGCTTTCTTT; CDR3: CASSLDWTGSSEAFF
V: TRBV4-2; J: TRBJ2-7; size: NA; D: NA; DNA: TGTGCCAGCAGCCAAGATACTCACTCCTACGAGCAGTACTTC; CDR3: CASSQDTHSYEQYF
V: TRBV9; J: TRBJ2-2; size: once; D: NA; DNA: TGTGCCAGCAGCTATAACACCGGGGAGCTGTTTTTT; CDR3: CASSYNTGELFF
V: TRBV29-1; J: TRBJ2-5; size: NA; D: TRBD1; DNA: TGCAGCGCTCTCTACAGGGGTGGGACCCAGTACTTC; CDR3: CSALYRGGTQYF
V: TRBV19; J: TRBJ2-7; size: NA; D: NA; DNA: TGTGCCAGTAGCCCCTTTAGGGGTTCTCACGAGCAGTACTTC; CDR3: CASSPFRGSHEQYF
V: TRBV4-1; J: TRBJ1-5; size: NA; D: TRBD1; DNA: TGCGCCAGCAGCCAAGGAGCAGGGGGGTATCAGCCCCAGCATTTT; CDR3: CASSQGAGGYQPQHF
V: TRBV19; J: TRBJ2-3; size: NA; D: TRBD1; DNA: TGTGCCAGTAGTACCCCAAGGACAGGTCAGCTGACAGATACGCAGTATTTT; CDR3: CASSTPRTGQLTDTQYF
V: TRBV6-5; J: TRBJ2-3; size: NA; D: NA; DNA: TGTGCCAGCAGTCAACGGGGGTTCACAGATACGCAGTATTTT; CDR3: CASSQRGFTDTQYF
V: TRBV6-5; J: TRBJ2-2; size: NA; D: NA; DNA: TGTGCCAGCAGCCGAATCGACAGGAACACCGGGGAGCTGTTTTTT; CDR3: CASSRIDRNTGELFF
V: TRBV7-9; J: TRBJ1-1; size: NA; D: NA; DNA: TGTGCCAGCAGATCATTAATTTCCGCCGGGGGAAGCACTGAAGCTTTCTTT; CDR3: CASRSLISAGGSTEAFF
V: TRBV7-9; J: TRBJ2-7; size: NA; D: TRBD1; DNA: TGTGCCAGCAGCTTTAGCACAGGGGGAGCCTACGAGCAGTACTTC; CDR3: CASSFSTGGAYEQYF
V: TRBV7-6; J: TRBJ2-6; size: NA; D: NA; DNA: TGTGCCAGCAGCTTAGCGCTGGGACAAACTCCTGGGGCCAACGTCCTGACTTTC; CDR3: CASSLALGQTPGANVLTF
V: TRBV18; J: TRBJ2-7; size: NA; D: NA; DNA: TGTGCCAGCTCACGAAGGACAGAACCCTACGAGCAGTACTTC; CDR3: CASSRRTEPYEQYF
V: TRBV5-6; J: TRBJ1-6; size: NA; D: NA; DNA: TGTGCCAGCAGCTTTGGGCAGGTGGGTTCACCCCTCCACTTT; CDR3: CASSFGQVGSPLHF
V: TRBV11-3; J: TRBJ2-1; size: few; D: NA; DNA: TGTGCCAGCAGCTTAGGGGCCAATAACAATGAGCAGTTCTTC; CDR3: CASSLGANNNEQFF
V: TRBV19; J: TRBJ1-1; size: NA; D: NA; DNA: TGTGCCAGTAGTATAGTTGGGGGCGGGAACACTGAAGCTTTCTTT; CDR3: CASSIVGGGNTEAFF
V: TRBV5-1; J: TRBJ1-4; size: NA; D: TRBD1; DNA: TGCGCCAGCAGCTTCGGACAGGGAAGTGAAAAACTGTTTTTT; CDR3: CASSFGQGSEKLFF
V: TRBV6-5; J: TRBJ1-5; size: NA; D: NA; DNA: TGTGCCAGCAGTTCCGGGCAGGGAATAAATCAGCCCCAGCATTTT; CDR3: CASSSGQGINQPQHF
V: TRBV7-9; J: TRBJ2-2; size: NA; D: NA; DNA: TGTGCCAGCAGCCCAATCGGACAAAACACCGGGGAGCTGTTTTTT; CDR3: CASSPIGQNTGELFF
V: TRBV29-1; J: TRBJ2-3; size: NA; D: NA; DNA: TGCAGCGGCCTAGAGGGTATGGGCACAGATACGCAGTATTTT; CDR3: CSGLEGMGTDTQYF
V: TRBV6-6; J: TRBJ2-7; size: NA; D: TRBD2; DNA: TGTGCCAGCAGCCCTAGGGCGGGGGGCCTCTCCTACGAGCAGTACTTC; CDR3: CASSPRAGGLSYEQYF
V: TRBV15; J: TRBJ2-1; size: NA; D: TRBD2; DNA: TGTGCCACCAGCAGAGTTTCGACTAGCGGGGGTCCGGCCTACAATGAGCAGTTCTTC; CDR3: CATSRVSTSGGPAYNEQFF
V: TRBV30; J: TRBJ2-3; size: NA; D: TRBD2; DNA: TGTGCCTGGGCCCTAGCGGGAGGGCCGACTGCGCAGTATTTT; CDR3: CAWALAGGPTAQYF
V: TRBV5-6; J: TRBJ2-7; size: once; D: NA; DNA: TGTGCCAGCAGCACGGGACACGGCCGTGAGGGTCGGTACTTC; CDR3: CASSTGHGREGRYF
V: TRBV6-5; J: TRBJ2-7; size: few; D: TRBD1; DNA: TGTGCCAGCAGTTCTCCAAAGGGGGCAGCCTACGAGCAGTACTTC; CDR3: CASSSPKGAAYEQYF
V: TRBV27; J: TRBJ2-3; size: NA; D: NA; DNA: TGTGCCAGCAGTTTAGGACAGTGGGCTAGCACAGATACGCAGTATTTT; CDR3: CASSLGQWASTDTQYF
V: TRBV19; J: TRBJ1-1; size: NA; D: NA; DNA: TGTGCCAGTAGTATGTGGGGGGGAAAGGGGAGCGCTGAAGCTTTCTTT; CDR3: CASSMWGGKGSAEAFF
V: TRBV2; J: TRBJ2-1; size: NA; D: TRBD2; DNA: TGTGCCAGCAGGACTAGCGGGGGGTCGGGCAATGAGCAGTTCTTC; CDR3: CASRTSGGSGNEQFF
V: TRBV10-1; J: TRBJ1-5; size: NA; D: TRBD1; DNA: TGCGCCAGCAGTCCCGGACAGGGCCCTAACAATCAGCCCCAGCATTTT; CDR3: CASSPGQGPNNQPQHF
V: TRBV7-9; J: TRBJ2-7; size: NA; D: TRBD2; DNA: TGTGCCAGCAGCTTAGGGACTAGCGGGGCCCTTTTCTCCTACGAGCAGTACTTC; CDR3: CASSLGTSGALFSYEQYF
V: TRBV7-2; J: TRBJ2-7; size: few; D: TRBD2; DNA: TGTGCCAGCAGACGGACTAGCGGGGGTTCCTACGAGCAGTACTTC; CDR3: CASRRTSGGSYEQYF
V: TRBV7-3; J: TRBJ2-7; size: NA; D: TRBD1; DNA: TGTGCCAGCAGCTTGTCAGGGGGTCCATCCGAGCAGTACTTC; CDR3: CASSLSGGPSEQYF
V: TRBV28; J: TRBJ2-3; size: NA; D: NA; DNA: TGTGCCAGCAGTCCCCGGCTAGGCCCCACAGATACGCAGTATTTT; CDR3: CASSPRLGPTDTQYF
V: TRBV19; J: TRBJ2-5; size: NA; D: NA; DNA: TGTGCCAGTAGTATAGTGGGGGGTGCAGGGAGGGAGACCCAGTACTTC; CDR3: CASSIVGGAGRETQYF
V: TRBV5-1; J: TRBJ2-3; size: NA; D: NA; DNA: TGCGCCAGCAGCTTCGGCACAGATACGCAGTATTTT; CDR3: CASSFGTDTQYF
V: TRBV30; J: TRBJ1-1; size: NA; D: NA; DNA: TGTGCCTGGAGCCCCGGGAGCAATTTT; CDR3: CAWSPGSNF
V: TRBV4-1; J: TRBJ1-3; size: medium-sized; D: NA; DNA: TGCGCCAGCAGCCAAGGACAGTTCTCTGGAAACACCATATATTTT; CDR3: CASSQGQFSGNTIYF
V: TRBV7-9; J: TRBJ1-5; size: NA; D: NA; DNA: TGTGCCAGCAGCCCTAGTTCTCATCAGCCCCAGCATTTT; CDR3: CASSPSSHQPQHF
V: TRBV4-3; J: TRBJ2-1; size: NA; D: TRBD2; DNA: TGCGCCAGCACCAAGACTAGCGGGAGGGTCGATGAGCAGTTCTTC; CDR3: CASTKTSGRVDEQFF
V: TRBV27; J: TRBJ2-2; size: NA; D: NA; DNA: TGTGCCAGCAGCATACGGGACTCCTACGCCGGGGAGCTGTTTTTT; CDR3: CASSIRDSYAGELFF
V: TRBV5-1; J: TRBJ2-3; size: NA; D: TRBD2; DNA: TGCGCCAGCACTTCCGGGGGGGCCGTGGGCACAGATACGCAGTATTTT; CDR3: CASTSGGAVGTDTQYF
V: TRBV25-1; J: TRBJ2-3; size: few; D: NA; DNA: TGTGCCAGCAGCCAGGCCCGGGACTCCCATCCCGGCTTT; CDR3: CASSQARDSHPGF
V: TRBV15; J: TRBJ1-2; size: NA; D: TRBD1; DNA: TGTGCCACCAGCAGAAGACAGGGGGATTATGGCTACACCTTC; CDR3: CATSRRQGDYGYTF
V: TRBV6-6; J: TRBJ1-5; size: NA; D: TRBD1; DNA: TGTGCCAGCAGTTACTCCTGGACAGGGGGCAGTCAGCCCCAGCATTTT; CDR3: CASSYSWTGGSQPQHF
V: TRBV7-2; J: TRBJ2-7; size: NA; D: NA; DNA: TGTGCCAGCAGCTCCGTTCTTTCCTACGAGCAGTACTTC; CDR3: CASSSVLSYEQYF
V: TRBV11-2; J: TRBJ2-1; size: NA; D: TRBD2; DNA: TGTGCCAGCAGCCCTCAGCGGGGGATACCATACAATGAGCAGTTCTTC; CDR3: CASSPQRGIPYNEQFF
V: TRBV28; J: TRBJ2-1; size: NA; D: NA; DNA: TGTGCCAGCAGTTTACCGCCTGAGGAACGGGACTCTTACAATGAGCAGTTCTTC; CDR3: CASSLPPEERDSYNEQFF
V: TRBV10-2; J: TRBJ2-2; size: NA; D: NA; DNA: TGCGCCAGAGGGAGTAGCAGCGATACTAACACCGGGGAGCTGTTTTTT; CDR3: CARGSSSDTNTGELFF
V: TRBV28; J: TRBJ2-5; size: NA; D: TRBD1; DNA: TGTGCCAGCAGCCCTTCGGGGACAGGGGGGGGTCAGACCCAGTACTTC; CDR3: CASSPSGTGGGQTQYF